Listed here are 23 T cell receptor beta chains from one sample, sequenced in a study of T-cell reconstitution after alpha-beta-depleted transplantation in children. TCRbeta library construction was performed incorporating unique molecular identifiers. TCRdb passed the PCR reads through MiXCR, listing each CDR3 protein once. The sample records about 260,000 distinct CDR3 sequences, 6.5% to 10% being singletons. The sample was PBMCs, mostly from graft donor cells, taken 180 days after TCRalphabeta/CD19-depleted stem cell transplant. All receptors come from a male patient younger than 18 who had a stem cell transplant for acute lymphoblastic leukemia, so the T cells may come from the graft donor.

This clonotype was detected many times. This chain connects TRBV5-1 to TRBJ2-7, with 9 nucleotides matching TRBD1. CDR1 is SGHRS, CDR2 YFSETQ, per germline. With 4 bases clipped from V and 7 bases from J, the junction kept 6 bases outside the gene matches. The CDR3 has 13 amino acids. The CDR3 region has the DNA TGCGCCAGCAGCCATGGACAGGGGTGGGAGCAGTACTTC. Its protein is CASSHGQGWEQYF.

This clonotype was observed many times. V gene TRBV21-1 combines with J gene TRBJ2-7; the table's D call, TRBD2, has no DNA check behind it. TRBV21-1 is flagged as a pseudogene. The CDR3 sequence is 16 residues long. The CDR3 here is CASSKGYGTQLYEQYF. CDR3 nucleotides: TGTGCCAGCAGCAAAGGCTACGGGACTCAATTGTACGAGCAGTACTTC.

This clonotype has at least ten counts. The chain carries TRBV5-1 and TRBJ2-2; a possible D gene is TRBD1 (6 bases). The CDR3 spans 16 residues. CDR1 is SGHRS, CDR2 YFSETQ, per germline. V lost 5 bases, J lost 5 bases, and 19 bases lay in between. CDR3 nucleotide sequence: TGCGCCAGCAGGGATACAGGGAAAAGTCGGACCGGGGAGCTGTTTTTT. Its protein product is CASRDTGKSRTGELFF.

This clonotype was seen ten or more times. The V and J genes are TRBV3-1 and TRBJ2-5, with D maybe TRBD2 (5 bases). The CDR3 spans 13 residues. The V end lost 4 bases, the J end lost 7 bases, and 13 bases lay between the germline ends. CDR1 LGHDT and CDR2 YNNKEL come from the germline V gene (reference sequence). CDR3 amino acids: CASSPRPAGTQYF. In nucleotides, the CDR3 is TGTGCCAGCAGCCCCCGGCCTGCGGGGACCCAGTACTTC.

This clonotype was counted ten times or more. The chain joins TRBV5-1 to TRBJ1-1; 8 nucleotides line up with TRBD1. With V trimmed by 4 bases and J by 6 bases, 11 bases remained unmatched. Germline V gene lookup returns CDR1 SGHRS and CDR2 YFSETQ. This CDR3 is 15 amino acids long. The CDR3 DNA follows: TGCGCCAGCAGCCAGCCGGGACAGGTTTTTCCTGAAGCTTTCTTT. Translated: CASSQPGQVFPEAFF. Full variable domain (missing parts from reference TRBV5-1 and TRBJ1-1): KAGVTQTPRYLIKTRGQQVTLSCSPISGHRSVSWYQQTPGQGLQFLFEYFSETQRNKGNFPGRFSGRQFSNSRSEMNVSTLELGDSALYLCASSQPGQVFPEAFFGQGTRLTVV.

This clonotype was seen at least ten times. The V call is TRBV14, the J call TRBJ2-3; D gene ambiguous. Trimming took off 2 bases at V and 4 bases at J, with 13 bases between the two ends. CDR1 is SGHDN and CDR2 is FVKESK in the germline V gene. This CDR3 comprises 15 residues. The CDR3 coding sequence is TGTGCCAGCAGCCAACGGAGCTTGGTGGCAGATACGCAGTATTTT. It specifies CASSQRSLVADTQYF.

This clonotype was picked up many times. The rearrangement joins TRBV5-1 to TRBJ2-1; no clear D. Trimming cost V 3 bases and J 8 bases, with 12 bases left between them. The CDR3 extends over 13 amino acids. Germline V gene sequence: CDR1 SGHRS, CDR2 YFSETQ. The CDR3 nucleotides read TGCGCCAGCAGCTCCGCTAGGATCGATGAGCAGTTCTTC. Amino acids: CASSSARIDEQFF.

This clonotype has a count of ten or more. The rearrangement links TRBV4-2 to TRBJ2-7; maybe TRBD1 (5 bases). The V gene's germline CDR1 is LGHNA and CDR2 YNFKEQ. The V end lost 0 bases, the J end lost 0 bases, and 9 bases lay between the germline ends. The CDR3 covers 15 residues. CDR3 bases: TGTGCCAGCAGCCAAGAGGACATTAGCTCCTACGAGCAGTACTTC. It encodes CASSQEDISSYEQYF.

This clonotype came up many times. The chain recombines TRBV12-5 with TRBJ1-5; unclear D gene. CDR1 and CDR2 (germline): LGHNT, FRNRAP. V was pared by 0 bases and J by 2 bases, with 8 bases between. The CDR3 has 15 amino acids. The CDR3 nucleotides are TGTGCTAGTGGTTTGGTATCAGGCGGCAATCAGCCCCAGCATTTT. It specifies CASGLVSGGNQPQHF.

This clonotype has ten or more counts. The chain carries TRBV29-1 and TRBJ2-7; the D is unclear. Trimming took 3 bases from V and 0 from J, leaving 9 bases between them. CDR3 size: 13 residues. Germline loops: CDR1 SQVTM, CDR2 ANQGSEA. The CDR3 spells CSVESASSYEQYF. In nucleotides, the CDR3 is TGCAGCGTTGAGTCCGCCAGCTCCTACGAGCAGTACTTC.

This clonotype was found many times. The V gene is TRBV13, the J gene TRBJ2-1; 10 nucleotides match TRBD2. Germline CDR1 is PRHDT and CDR2 is FYEKMQ (reference sequence). V lost 0 bases, J lost 5 bases, and 4 bases stayed unmatched. The CDR3 covers 16 residues. DNA of the CDR3: TGTGCCAGCAGCTTAGGAGCGGGGGGGCTCGACAATGAGCAGTTCTTC. Its translation: CASSLGAGGLDNEQFF.

This clonotype was picked up many times. The chain carries TRBV10-1 and TRBJ1-6; D not resolved. The CDR3 sequence is 12 residues long. Germline lookup yields CDR1 WNHNN and CDR2 SYGVQD (reference sequence). V was pared by 2 bases and J by 7 bases, with 3 bases between. This CDR3 reads CASSEPNSPLHF. In nucleotides, the CDR3 is TGCGCCAGCAGTGAGCCAAATTCACCCCTCCACTTT.

This clonotype was recorded many times. The rearrangement joins TRBV6-5 to TRBJ2-3, with 10 bases lining up with TRBD2. The V gene's germline CDR1 is MNHEY and CDR2 SVGAGI. V lost 4 bases and J lost 6; bases outside the gene matches: 7. CDR3 length: 15 amino acids. CDR3 in amino acids: CASSLSGGAADTQYF. For the CDR3, the DNA is TGTGCCAGCAGTTTAAGCGGGGGGGCCGCTGATACGCAGTATTTT.

This clonotype was found many times. The rearrangement joins TRBV7-2 to TRBJ2-1; the D is unclear. This CDR3 is built from 16 residues. Trimming removed 0 bases from V and 7 bases from J, with 16 bases in between. CDR1 and CDR2 from the germline V gene are SGHTA and FQGNSA. The CDR3 DNA reads as TGTGCCAGCAGCTTAGCGTTGGCCCCCCCTGGAAATGAGCAGTTCTTC. It translates to CASSLALAPPGNEQFF. Full variable domain (outside the CDR3, taken from reference TRBV7-2 and TRBJ2-1): GAGVSQSPSNKVTEKGKDVELRCDPISGHTALYWYRQSLGQGLEFLIYFQGNSAPDKSGLPSDRFSAERTGGSVSTLTIQRTQQEDSAVYLCASSLALAPPGNEQFFGPGTRLTVL.

This clonotype was counted many times. This chain joins TRBV20-1 and TRBJ2-3, with D uncertain. Between the trimmed V and J ends, which lost 5 bases and 4 bases, there was a span of 10 bases. CDR3 length: 12 amino acids. Germline V lookup: CDR1 DFQATT, CDR2 SNEGSKA (reference sequence). CDR3 sequence: CSAPRSADTQYF. The CDR3 coding sequence is TGCAGTGCTCCCCGCTCGGCAGATACGCAGTATTTT.

This clonotype was detected ten times or more. The gene calls are TRBV29-1 and TRBJ2-7; D is unclear. The CDR3 is 12 amino acids. The V end was cut by 6 bases, the J end by 6 bases, with 15 bases between. In germline, CDR1 is SQVTM, CDR2 ANQGSEA. CDR3 nucleotides: TGCAGCGTCGACACAGCCTCGGGCGAGCAGTACTTC. It codes for CSVDTASGEQYF.

This clonotype was observed a handful of times. This rearrangement joins TRBV6-1 to TRBJ1-2, with D possibly matching TRBD1 (5 bases). Trimming took off 4 bases at V and 6 bases at J, with 18 bases between the two ends. From germline, CDR1 is MNHNS and CDR2 SASEGT. The length of the CDR3 is 15 residues. The CDR3 reads CASSGPKSPGNGYTF. The CDR3, as DNA: TGTGCCAGCAGTGGGCCAAAGAGTCCAGGGAATGGCTACACCTTC.

This clonotype was recorded at least ten times. The CDR3 sequence: CASSPTGRGGELFF. DNA for the CDR3: TGTGCCAGCTCACCAACGGGGAGAGGCGGGGAGCTGTTTTTT. V gene TRBV18 combines with J gene TRBJ2-2, with TRBD2 as a possible D gene (5 bases). Trimming took off 2 bases at V and 7 bases at J, with 11 bases between the two ends. The V gene's germline CDR1 is KGHSH and CDR2 LQKENI. The CDR3 totals 14 residues. Complete variable domain (other parts from reference TRBV18 and TRBJ2-2): NAGVMQNPRHLVRRRGQEARLRCSPMKGHSHVYWYRQLPEEGLKFMVYLQKENIIDESGMPKERFSAEFPKEGPSILRIQQVVRGDSAAYFCASSPTGRGGELFFGEGSRLTVL.

This clonotype was observed many times. The chain links TRBV9 to TRBJ2-7, with D possibly matching TRBD2 (6 bases). The CDR3 is 14 residues long. Trimming pared 0 bases from V and 3 bases from J, leaving 10 bases between. From germline, CDR1 is SGDLS and CDR2 YYNGEE. The CDR3 here is CASSVAMGGYEQYF. Here the CDR3 DNA reads TGTGCCAGCAGCGTAGCTATGGGGGGCTACGAGCAGTACTTC. Full variable domain (rest looked up from reference TRBV9 and TRBJ2-7): DSGVTQTPKHLITATGQRVTLRCSPRSGDLSVYWYQQSLDQGLQFLIQYYNGEERAKGNILERFSAQQFPDLHSELNLSSLELGDSALYFCASSVAMGGYEQYFGPGTRLTVT.

Many counts were recorded for this clonotype. J is TRBJ1-2 and V is TRBV7-9, with a weak D call TRBD1 (6 bases). This CDR3 contains 15 residues. V was cut by 2 bases and J by 5 bases, with 15 bases left in between. Germline V lookup: CDR1 SEHNR, CDR2 FQNEAQ (reference sequence). CDR3 nucleotides: TGTGCCAGCAGCTTATCTCAGTTCGGACAGTATGGCTACACCTTC. Protein product: CASSLSQFGQYGYTF. Drawing the rest from reference TRBV7-9 and TRBJ1-2, the complete variable domain is DTGVSQNPRHKITKRGQNVTFRCDPISEHNRLYWYRQTLGQGPEFLTYFQNEAQLEKSRLLSDRFSAERPKGSFSTLEIQRTEQGDSAMYLCASSLSQFGQYGYTFGSGTRLTVV.

This clonotype was found many times. This chain links TRBV7-9 with TRBJ2-7, with TRBD1 matching 9 bases. The CDR3 is 14 amino acids. Germline lookup yields CDR1 SEHNR and CDR2 FQNEAQ (reference sequence). V shed 6 bases, J shed 4 bases, and the junction held 7 bases outside the gene matches. This CDR3 reads CASRPKTGGYEQYF. The CDR3 nucleotides are TGTGCCAGCAGGCCGAAGACAGGGGGATACGAGCAGTACTTC.

In its sample, this clonotype was seen many times. This chain links TRBV7-2 with TRBJ2-7; 7 bases agree with TRBD2. The CDR3 length is 14 residues. Looked up from germline, CDR1 is SGHTA and CDR2 is FQGNSA. J gave up 1 base and V 4 bases, and 4 bases lay outside the gene matches. The DNA of the CDR3 is TGTGCCAGCAGCTCCCTAGCGGATTCCTACGAGCAGTACTTC. Its translation is CASSSLADSYEQYF.

This clonotype was counted many times. This chain joins TRBV28 and TRBJ1-4; D is uncertain. Trimming cost V 3 bases and J 0 bases, with 8 bases left between them. This CDR3 comprises 15 residues. In germline, CDR1 is MDHEN, CDR2 SYDVKM. In DNA form, the CDR3 reads TGTGCCAGCAGTTTGCACCGACCAACTAATGAAAAACTGTTTTTT. Its translation: CASSLHRPTNEKLFF.